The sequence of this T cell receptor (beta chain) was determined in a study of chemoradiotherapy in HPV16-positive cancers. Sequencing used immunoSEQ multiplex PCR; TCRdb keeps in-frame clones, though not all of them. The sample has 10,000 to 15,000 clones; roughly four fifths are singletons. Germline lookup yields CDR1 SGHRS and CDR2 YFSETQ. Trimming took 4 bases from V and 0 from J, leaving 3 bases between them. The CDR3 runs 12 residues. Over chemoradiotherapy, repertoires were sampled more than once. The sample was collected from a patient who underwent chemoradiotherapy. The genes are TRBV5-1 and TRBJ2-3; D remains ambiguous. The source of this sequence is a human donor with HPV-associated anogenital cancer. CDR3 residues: CASSKSTDTQYF. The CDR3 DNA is TGCGCCAGCAGCAAAAGCACAGATACGCAGTATTTT.